Listed here are 28 T cell receptor beta chains from one sample, sequenced in a study of Tregs in tolerant kidney transplant recipients. Method: immunoSEQ multiplex PCR; TCRdb's copy keeps in-frame clones and lacks some. The data show fewer than 80,000 clones, about 98% seen once. Sequencing was performed on Tregs from blood, taken before the transplant. The receptors derive from a human donor who received a combined kidney and bone marrow transplant.

This chain uses TRBV5-1 with TRBJ1-4, with no clear D. The CDR3 contains 17 residues. V lost 1 base and J 5 bases, leaving 18 bases between the germline ends. Germline V lookup: CDR1 SGHRS, CDR2 YFSETQ. Here the CDR3 reads CASSLLAREVGNEKLFF. CDR3 nucleotide sequence: TGCGCCAGCAGCTTGCTCGCACGGGAGGTGGGGAATGAAAAACTGTTTTTT.

This chain connects TRBV7-9 to TRBJ1-1, with 7 bases aligning to TRBD1. In germline, CDR1 is SEHNR, CDR2 FQNEAQ (reference sequence). With V trimmed by 3 bases and J by 0 bases, 4 bases remained unmatched. The CDR3 loop spans 15 amino acids. In nucleotides, the CDR3 is TGTGCCAGCAGCTTGGGGGACAGAGTGAACACTGAAGCTTTCTTT. The encoded protein is CASSLGDRVNTEAFF.

The chain links TRBV15 to TRBJ2-7, with a tentative D call TRBD1 (6 bases). This CDR3 is 15 amino acids long. Germline assignment: CDR1 LNHNV and CDR2 YYDKDF (reference sequence). With 0 bases removed from V and 4 bases from J, the gap between germline ends came to 13 bases. CDR3 loop: CATSREVGRGYEQYF. The CDR3 nucleotides read TGTGCCACCAGCAGAGAAGTAGGCAGGGGATACGAGCAGTACTTC.

The chain joins TRBV15 to TRBJ1-6; D possibly corresponds to TRBD1 (5 bases). This CDR3 contains 16 residues. Germline lookup yields CDR1 LNHNV and CDR2 YYDKDF (reference sequence). V was cut by 0 bases and J by 6 bases, with 12 bases left in between. CDR3 nucleotides: TGTGCCACCAGCAGAGAAAGGGGTTTTGGTAATTCACCCCTCCACTTT. Translation gives CATSRERGFGNSPLHF.

This chain joins TRBV5-4 and TRBJ2-1, with 7 bases that match TRBD1. Germline trimming cut 1 base from V and 8 bases from J; bases unmatched to any gene: 6. Germline V gene sequence: CDR1 SGHNT, CDR2 YYREEE (reference sequence). The CDR3 spans 14 residues. The CDR3 region has the DNA TGTGCCAGCAGCTTGATTGACAGGGTAGATGAGCAGTTCTTC. Its protein product is CASSLIDRVDEQFF.

CDR3 sequence reads: CASSLTGRADTQYF. The CDR3 nucleotides read TGTGCCAGCAGCTTGACAGGGAGGGCAGATACGCAGTATTTT. This chain links TRBV5-4 with TRBJ2-3, with D possibly matching TRBD2 (7 bases). The V and J ends lost 1 base and 4 bases respectively, with 10 bases between them. This CDR3 is 14 amino acids long. The germline CDR1 and CDR2 sequences are SGHNT and YYREEE (reference sequence).

Concerning this clone itself: This CDR3 is also generated by other DNA sequences in the sample. The chain couples TRBV5-1 to TRBJ1-2; D is unresolved. In germline, CDR1 is SGHRS, CDR2 YFSETQ. The CDR3 is 11 residues long. V gave up 3 bases and J gave up 3 bases, with 3 bases separating them. The CDR3 reads CASSSYYGYTF. In DNA, the CDR3 is TGCGCCAGCAGCTCCTACTATGGCTACACCTTC.

This rearrangement joins TRBV5-5 to TRBJ1-2; no clear D gene. Germline values: CDR1 SGHKS, CDR2 YYEKEE (reference sequence). Trimming took 0 bases from V and 5 from J, leaving 11 bases between them. This CDR3 comprises 14 residues. The CDR3: CASSLDDRTYGYTF. The CDR3 nucleotides read TGTGCCAGCAGCTTGGATGATAGGACTTATGGCTACACCTTC.

This sequence joins TRBV7-2 and TRBJ1-1; 9 bases are shared with TRBD1. CDR1 is SGHTA, CDR2 FQGNSA, per germline. J lost 4 bases, V lost 5 bases, and 5 bases had no gene match. This CDR3 contains 14 residues. The CDR3 region has the DNA TGTGCCAGCAGCGGACAGGGGCCGGGCACTGAAGCTTTCTTT. Its protein product is CASSGQGPGTEAFF.

In this sample, this clone turned up once. This sequence joins TRBV5-4 and TRBJ2-3, with D possibly TRBD1 on 5 matching bases. V lost 2 bases and J lost 6, with 19 bases in between. The length of the CDR3 is 16 residues. The germline V gene encodes CDR1 SGHNT and CDR2 YYREEE (reference sequence). CDR3 region: CASSFVPDRGRDTQYF. The CDR3 DNA reads as TGTGCCAGCAGCTTCGTTCCTGACAGAGGAAGGGATACGCAGTATTTT.

The chain carries TRBV30 and TRBJ2-3; TRBD2 matches 7 bases. From germline, CDR1 is GTSNPN and CDR2 SVGIG (reference sequence). V was pared by 5 bases and J by 0 bases, with 5 bases of the junction left unmatched. There are 14 residues in the CDR3. The CDR3 sequence is CAWERGSSTDTQYF. The DNA for the CDR3 is TGTGCCTGGGAGCGGGGATCCAGCACAGATACGCAGTATTTT.

V is TRBV29-1 and J is TRBJ1-1; 7 bases map to TRBD1. This CDR3 contains 12 residues. Germline V gives CDR1 SQVTM, CDR2 ANQGSEA. The junction had 10 bases not matched to a gene; V was cut back by 7 bases and J by 8 bases. In DNA form, the CDR3 reads TGCAGCGCGATACAGGGGTCGACGGAAGCTTTCTTT. It yields the protein CSAIQGSTEAFF.

This sequence joins TRBV5-1 and TRBJ1-4; D gene unclear. The length of the CDR3 is 13 residues. Germline assignment: CDR1 SGHRS and CDR2 YFSETQ. V was shortened by 5 bases and J by 7 bases, with 12 bases between the two germline ends. This CDR3 is CASRREIGEKLFF. CDR3 in DNA: TGCGCCAGCAGACGGGAGATCGGTGAAAAACTGTTTTTT. Based on the CDR3 plus reference TRBV5-1 and TRBJ1-4, the full variable domain is KAGVTQTPRYLIKTRGQQVTLSCSPISGHRSVSWYQQTPGQGLQFLFEYFSETQRNKGNFPGRFSGRQFSNSRSEMNVSTLELGDSALYLCASRREIGEKLFFGSGTQLSVL.

The CDR3 spells CASSSGLAGGPYEQYF. For the CDR3, the DNA is TGTGCCAGCAGCTCCGGACTAGCGGGAGGGCCCTACGAGCAGTACTTC. The chain has TRBV11-3 and TRBJ2-7; 15 positions agree with TRBD2. The CDR3 covers 16 residues. The germline gives CDR1 SGHNT, CDR2 YENEEA. Trimming removed 4 bases from V and 2 bases from J; junction bases left unmatched: 3.

The rearrangement uses TRBV6-1 and TRBJ2-5; a possible D gene is TRBD1 (5 bases). Germline loops: CDR1 MNHNS, CDR2 SASEGT. The CDR3 length is 13 residues. With 3 bases removed from V and 5 bases from J, the gap between germline ends came to 10 bases. This CDR3 reads CASSEVQGETQYF. The CDR3 region has the DNA TGTGCCAGCAGTGAGGTCCAGGGTGAGACCCAGTACTTC.

The V and J genes are TRBV7-2 and TRBJ2-7; tentatively, D is TRBD1 (5 bases). The CDR3 extends over 13 amino acids. Trimming shortened V by 3 bases and J by 3 bases, and 9 bases separated the two germline ends. Germline values: CDR1 SGHTA, CDR2 FQGNSA. As DNA, the CDR3 is TGTGCCAGCAGCTTCGACAGATTCTACGAGCAGTACTTC. Translation: CASSFDRFYEQYF.

The J gene is TRBJ2-1, the V gene TRBV15, with TRBD2 matching 7 bases. Germline loops: CDR1 LNHNV, CDR2 YYDKDF (reference sequence). This CDR3 is 17 amino acids long. V lost 1 base and J lost 4; bases outside the gene matches: 10. In DNA, the CDR3 is TGTGCCACCAGCAGAGGAGTCAGCAGCGGGATGTACAATGAGCAGTTCTTC. Translating gives CATSRGVSSGMYNEQFF.

Written as DNA, the CDR3 is TGTGCCAGCAGTGGCCCCGCAGATACGCAGTATTTT. Amino acid sequence: CASSGPADTQYF. The chain has TRBV27 and TRBJ2-3; D not certain. The CDR3 covers 12 residues. V lost 5 bases and J lost 4, with 7 bases in between. Germline CDR1 and CDR2: MNHEY and SMNVEV (reference sequence).

The chain combines TRBV15 with TRBJ2-3, with 10 nucleotides matching TRBD1. The CDR3 has 16 residues. Trimming cost V 3 bases and J 3 bases; bases outside gene matches: 6. Germline CDR1 and CDR2: LNHNV and YYDKDF (reference sequence). The CDR3 region has the DNA TGTGCCACCAGCAGGCTTTGGACAGGGGGTACAGATACGCAGTATTTT. Amino acid sequence: CATSRLWTGGTDTQYF.

The rearrangement joins TRBV5-1 to TRBJ2-3; 11 bases agree with TRBD2. The CDR3 is made up of 16 amino acids. Germline V gene data show CDR1 as SGHRS and CDR2 as YFSETQ. The V gene end was trimmed by 3 bases and the J gene end by 4 bases; junction bases not matched to a gene: 7. This CDR3 reads CASSSALAGGADTQYF. The DNA of the CDR3 is TGCGCCAGCAGCTCGGCCCTAGCGGGGGGTGCAGATACGCAGTATTTT.

The genes are TRBV29-1 and TRBJ2-1; TRBD2 agrees at 7 bases. The CDR3 runs to 13 residues. CDR1 is SQVTM and CDR2 is ANQGSEA in the germline V gene. The J segment lost 7 bases and the V segment lost 3 bases, leaving 6 bases of the junction unmatched. The CDR3 nucleotides are TGCAGCGTTGATCGACTAGCAGATAATGAGCAGTTCTTC. Translation gives CSVDRLADNEQFF.

This rearrangement joins TRBV19 to TRBJ2-1, with 8 bases aligning to TRBD2. The CDR3 is 14 residues long. Germline V gives CDR1 LNHDA, CDR2 SQIVND (reference sequence). V lost 1 base, J lost 8 bases, and 4 bases stayed unmatched. The DNA of the CDR3 is TGTGCCAGTAGTATAGCGGGAGGGCCGTATGAGCAGTTCTTC. Translation gives CASSIAGGPYEQFF.

The chain combines TRBV7-2 with TRBJ1-4, with D tentatively TRBD1 (5 bases). Germline assignment: CDR1 SGHTA and CDR2 FQGNSA. This CDR3 is built from 16 residues. The V end was cut by 1 base, the J end by 4 bases, with 13 bases between. CDR3 coding DNA: TGTGCCAGCAGCTTAGAAGGCTGGGGACTTAATGAAAAACTGTTTTTT. Protein product: CASSLEGWGLNEKLFF.

This rearrangement joins TRBV5-6 to TRBJ1-1, with no clear D. CDR1 is SGHDT and CDR2 is YYEEEE in the germline V gene. This CDR3 is built from 14 residues. V dropped 0 bases and J dropped 0 bases, with 6 bases sitting between them. CDR3 residues: CASSLDIMNTEAFF. The CDR3 nucleotides read TGTGCCAGCAGCTTGGACATTATGAACACTGAAGCTTTCTTT.

CDR3 sequence: CASNPTAGNTIYF. CDR3 nucleotides: TGTGCCAGCAACCCGACAGCTGGAAACACCATATATTTT. The chain carries TRBV7-9 and TRBJ1-3, with a weak D call TRBD1 (5 bases). CDR1 is SEHNR, CDR2 FQNEAQ, per germline (reference sequence). V was trimmed by 7 bases and J by 2 bases, leaving 9 bases between them. The CDR3 extends over 13 amino acids. Full variable domain (remainder filled in from reference TRBV7-9 and TRBJ1-3): DTGVSQNPRHKITKRGQNVTFRCDPISEHNRLYWYRQTLGQGPEFLTYFQNEAQLEKSRLLSDRFSAERPKGSFSTLEIQRTEQGDSAMYLCASNPTAGNTIYFGEGSWLTVV.

This chain links TRBV6-1 with TRBJ2-1; possible D gene TRBD2, 5 bases. The CDR3 runs 13 residues. Trimming stripped 6 bases from V and 11 bases from J, with 17 bases between. CDR1 MNHNS and CDR2 SASEGT come from the germline V gene. The CDR3 region is CASRGEPAEKQFF. In DNA, the CDR3 is TGTGCCAGCAGGGGAGAACCTGCGGAGAAGCAGTTCTTC.

The J gene is TRBJ1-1, the V gene TRBV7-9, with D maybe TRBD1 (6 bases). The CDR3 totals 13 residues. Germline values: CDR1 SEHNR, CDR2 FQNEAQ (reference sequence). V dropped 5 bases and J dropped 2 bases, with 9 bases sitting between them. The CDR3 reads CASSPDSNTEAFF. The CDR3 DNA sequence: TGTGCCAGCAGCCCGGACAGTAACACTGAAGCTTTCTTT.

This clone was seen just once. V and J are TRBV30 and TRBJ1-3; D may be TRBD1 (6 bases). Germline CDR1 reads GTSNPN; CDR2 reads SVGIG (reference sequence). The length of the CDR3 is 15 residues. V was clipped by 2 bases and J by 3 bases, with 14 bases between them. The CDR3 spells CAWSWGGASGNTIYF. Written as DNA, the CDR3 is TGTGCCTGGAGTTGGGGGGGGGCCAGTGGAAACACCATATATTTT.